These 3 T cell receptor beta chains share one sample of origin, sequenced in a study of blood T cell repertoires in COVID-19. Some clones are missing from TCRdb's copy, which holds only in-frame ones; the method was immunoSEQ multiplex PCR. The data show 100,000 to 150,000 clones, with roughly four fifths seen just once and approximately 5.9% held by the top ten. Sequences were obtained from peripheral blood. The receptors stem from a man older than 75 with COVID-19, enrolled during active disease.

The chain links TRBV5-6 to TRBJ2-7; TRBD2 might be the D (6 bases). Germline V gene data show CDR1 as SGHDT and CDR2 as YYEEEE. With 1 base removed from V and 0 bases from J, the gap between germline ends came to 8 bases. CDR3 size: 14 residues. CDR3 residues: CASSLPGSSYEQYF. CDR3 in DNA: TGTGCCAGCAGCTTGCCCGGGAGCTCCTACGAGCAGTACTTC.

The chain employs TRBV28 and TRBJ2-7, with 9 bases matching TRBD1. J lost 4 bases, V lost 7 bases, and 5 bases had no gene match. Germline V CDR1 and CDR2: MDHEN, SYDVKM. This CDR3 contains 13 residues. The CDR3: CASTLDRGYEQYF. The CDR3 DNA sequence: TGTGCCAGCACCTTGGACAGGGGTTACGAGCAGTACTTC.

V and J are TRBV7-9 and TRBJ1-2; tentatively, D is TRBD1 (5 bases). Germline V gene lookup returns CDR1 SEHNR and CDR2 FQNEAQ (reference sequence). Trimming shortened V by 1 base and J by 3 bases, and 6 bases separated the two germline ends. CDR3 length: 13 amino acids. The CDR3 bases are TGTGCCAGCAGCTTAGAAGGGGACTATGGCTACACCTTC. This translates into CASSLEGDYGYTF. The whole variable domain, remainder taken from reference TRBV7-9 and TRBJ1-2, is DTGVSQNPRHKITKRGQNVTFRCDPISEHNRLYWYRQTLGQGPEFLTYFQNEAQLEKSRLLSDRFSAERPKGSFSTLEIQRTEQGDSAMYLCASSLEGDYGYTFGSGTRLTVV.